This record covers a single T cell receptor (beta chain). Antigen: not known. The record originates from a study of T cell responses to AZD1222 COVID-19 vaccine. Study-wide results and limits: The donor group comprised mostly white British people and more females; the analysis possibly underestimated clonal diversity. Within unmutated variant regions lay the reported targets of nearly half of spike-specific TCRs. Only after the peak T cell response were repertoires sampled.

Sequencing was performed with immunoSEQ multiplex PCR; in TCRdb, only in-frame clones are kept and a portion is missing. The sample lists about 79,000 clones, roughly nine tenths occurring once. Sequencing used peripheral blood, obtained on day 0 of MenACWY control vaccination. This clonotype originated in an adult in good health.

CDR3 sequence reads: CATSRDGTGLDTQYF. The CDR3 nucleotides read TGTGCCACCAGCAGAGATGGAACAGGGTTGGATACGCAGTATTTT. The rearrangement uses TRBV15 and TRBJ2-3; possibly TRBD1 for D (6 bases). Germline CDR1 is LNHNV and CDR2 is YYDKDF (reference sequence). The V end lost 0 bases, the J end lost 6 bases, and 13 bases lay between the germline ends. This CDR3 spans 15 amino acids.